Listed below are T cell receptor beta chains from one sample, sequenced in a study of blood T cell repertoires in COVID-19. The repertoire was sequenced with immunoSEQ multiplex PCR; TCRdb's copy has only in-frame clones and lacks some. The repertoire has about 190,000 clones, 70% to 85% of them found once; the top ten carry under 6.5%. Sequenced: PBMCs or T cells enriched from blood (not recorded which). Source of these receptors: a woman aged 55-70 years with acute COVID-19. The CDR3 runs from the conserved cysteine through the conserved F or W. Each record gives: D gene, V gene, J gene, clone size, CDR3 DNA, CDR3 protein. D genes are given only for firm matches. Size is stated for part of the rows, as once, few or many counts, or as a class when the clone is expanded.

D: -; V: TRBV6-5; J: TRBJ1-2; size: -; DNA: TGTGCCAGCAGTTACTCCAGCCTGGGGGGTGGCTACACCTTC; CDR3: CASSYSSLGGGYTF
D: -; V: TRBV7-6; J: TRBJ1-1; size: once; DNA: TGTGCCAGCAGCTCAGGGGCCCAGGGGACTGAAGCTTTCTTT; CDR3: CASSSGAQGTEAFF
D: TRBD1; V: TRBV7-9; J: TRBJ1-1; size: -; DNA: TGTGCCAGCAGCCCCGGGACAGGTATGAACACTGAAGCTTTCTTT; CDR3: CASSPGTGMNTEAFF
D: TRBD1; V: TRBV7-8; J: TRBJ1-3; size: -; DNA: TGTGCCAGCAGCTTACAGGGGGTGGCTGGAAACACCATATATTTT; CDR3: CASSLQGVAGNTIYF
D: -; V: TRBV6-5; J: TRBJ2-3; size: -; DNA: TGTGCCAGCAACCTAGGACAGTTTCCCACAGATACGCAGTATTTT; CDR3: CASNLGQFPTDTQYF
D: TRBD1; V: TRBV19; J: TRBJ1-1; size: -; DNA: TGTGCCAGTGGGAGACAGGGGGGTCCCGAAGCTTTCTTT; CDR3: CASGRQGGPEAFF
D: -; V: TRBV19; J: TRBJ2-3; size: -; DNA: TGTGCCAGTAGTATTCAACCAACTAGCACAGATACGCAGTATTTT; CDR3: CASSIQPTSTDTQYF
D: TRBD2; V: TRBV3-1/TRBV3-2; J: TRBJ2-7; size: -; DNA: TGTGCCAGCAGCCCCCGACTAGCGGGATTCCCCGAGCAGTACTTC; CDR3: CASSPRLAGFPEQYF
D: -; V: TRBV30; J: TRBJ2-3; size: -; DNA: TGTGCCTGGAGTTTTACTACAGATACGCAGTATTTT; CDR3: CAWSFTTDTQYF
D: TRBD2; V: TRBV9; J: TRBJ2-3; size: -; DNA: TGTGCCAGCACCAGAACTAGCGGGGGGGCTTATACGCAGTATTTT; CDR3: CASTRTSGGAYTQYF
D: TRBD2; V: TRBV18; J: TRBJ2-1; size: -; DNA: TGTGCCAGCTCACCGCCTAGCGGGAGGTCCCGGGTATCCAATGAGCAGTTCTTC; CDR3: CASSPPSGRSRVSNEQFF
D: -; V: TRBV19; J: TRBJ1-2; size: -; DNA: TGTGCCAGTAGTATAGGTGCCGGGGGAAGAAACTATGGCTACACCTTC; CDR3: CASSIGAGGRNYGYTF
D: TRBD1; V: TRBV3-1/TRBV3-2; J: TRBJ1-2; size: -; DNA: TGTGCCAGCAGCCCACGGGACAGGGACTATGGCTACACCTTC; CDR3: CASSPRDRDYGYTF
D: -; V: TRBV28; J: TRBJ1-3; size: -; DNA: TGTGCCAGCACCAATCCAGGGGTCCTGGTGGGAAACACCATATATTTT; CDR3: CASTNPGVLVGNTIYF
D: -; V: TRBV3-1/TRBV3-2; J: TRBJ1-1; size: -; DNA: TGTGCCAGCAGCCAAGCAGGGTACACTGAAGCTTTCTTT; CDR3: CASSQAGYTEAFF
D: -; V: TRBV9; J: TRBJ1-3; size: -; DNA: TGTGCCAGCAGCGTAGAAGGACAAGGAAACACCATATATTTT; CDR3: CASSVEGQGNTIYF
D: -; V: TRBV7-2; J: TRBJ2-5; size: -; DNA: TGTGCCAGCAGCTCGACAGTTTTCCAAGAGACCCAGTACTTC; CDR3: CASSSTVFQETQYF
D: -; V: TRBV2; J: TRBJ2-5; size: once; DNA: TGTGCCAGCCTGTCCCTAAAAGAGACCCAGTACTTC; CDR3: CASLSLKETQYF
D: -; V: TRBV7-8; J: TRBJ1-1; size: few; DNA: TGTGCCAGCCGACAAATGAACACTGAAGCTTTCTTT; CDR3: CASRQMNTEAFF
D: TRBD1; V: TRBV6-1; J: TRBJ1-5; size: -; DNA: TGTGCCAGCAGTGAAATGGGACAGGGATCAAAGCCCCAGCATTTT; CDR3: CASSEMGQGSKPQHF
D: -; V: TRBV4-2; J: TRBJ2-7; size: -; DNA: TGTGCCAGCAGCCAAGATAAAGCCAGGGGAGAGCAGTACTTC; CDR3: CASSQDKARGEQYF
D: -; V: TRBV27; J: TRBJ1-5; size: -; DNA: TGTGCCACCCGGGGGACCTACCGATCGACCCAGCATTTT; CDR3: CATRGTYRSTQHF
D: -; V: TRBV3-1/TRBV3-2; J: TRBJ1-3; size: -; DNA: TGTGCCAGCAGCCAAGATTGGGGGGGTTGGGCCATATATTTT; CDR3: CASSQDWGGWAIYF
D: TRBD1; V: TRBV28; J: TRBJ1-2; size: -; DNA: TGTGCCAGCAGTGGACAGGGAGGCGGAAACTATGGCTACACCTTC; CDR3: CASSGQGGGNYGYTF
D: TRBD2; V: TRBV27; J: TRBJ2-1; size: -; DNA: TGTGCCAGCAGTCGACTAGCGGGGGGGCCGAAAGAGCAGTTCTTC; CDR3: CASSRLAGGPKEQFF
D: -; V: TRBV6-2/TRBV6-3; J: TRBJ2-2; size: -; DNA: TGTGCCAGCAGTTACTATGAACGGGGGGAGCTGTTTTTT; CDR3: CASSYYERGELFF
D: TRBD2; V: TRBV6-5; J: TRBJ2-2; size: few; DNA: TGTGCCAGCAGTCCTAGCGGGATGAACACCGGGGAGCTGTTTTTT; CDR3: CASSPSGMNTGELFF
D: -; V: TRBV6-5; J: TRBJ2-6; size: once; DNA: TGTGCCAGCAGGAACAGGCACTCTGGGGCCAACGTCCTGACTTTC; CDR3: CASRNRHSGANVLTF
D: -; V: TRBV7-2; J: TRBJ2-1; size: -; DNA: TGTGCCAGCAGCTTAGACAGGGCCCCGTACAATGAGCAGTTCTTC; CDR3: CASSLDRAPYNEQFF
D: -; V: TRBV30; J: TRBJ1-6; size: -; DNA: TGTGCCTGGCGAGACAGCTCCTATAATTCACCCCTCCACTTT; CDR3: CAWRDSSYNSPLHF
D: -; V: TRBV18; J: TRBJ1-2; size: few; DNA: TGTGCCAGCTCACCATTAGCGGGTAACTACTATGGCTACACCTTC; CDR3: CASSPLAGNYYGYTF
D: -; V: TRBV28; J: TRBJ2-3; size: -; DNA: TGTGCCAGCAGTTTCAGTAGCACAGATACGCAGTATTTT; CDR3: CASSFSSTDTQYF
D: -; V: TRBV27; J: TRBJ1-4; size: -; DNA: TGTGCCAGCAGTTGGGGGGGTTGGGGGGCTGAAAAACTGTTTTTT; CDR3: CASSWGGWGAEKLFF
D: TRBD1; V: TRBV7-6; J: TRBJ2-7; size: -; DNA: TGTGCCAGCAGCCCGACCTGGGGGACAGGATCCTACGAGCAGTACTTC; CDR3: CASSPTWGTGSYEQYF
D: -; V: TRBV7-2; J: TRBJ1-1; size: -; DNA: TGTGCCAGCAGCTTATCTGCGGCCACGGTGAACACTGAAGCTTTCTTT; CDR3: CASSLSAATVNTEAFF
D: -; V: TRBV5-4; J: TRBJ2-3; size: -; DNA: TGTGCCAGCAGCTTGTTCGAGGGGGGCACAGATACGCAGTATTTT; CDR3: CASSLFEGGTDTQYF
D: -; V: TRBV5-4; J: TRBJ2-3; size: -; DNA: TGTGCCAGCAGCCGCAGGGCCTCAGGGCGCGCAGATACGCAGTATTTT; CDR3: CASSRRASGRADTQYF
D: -; V: TRBV6-5; J: TRBJ1-5; size: -; DNA: TGTGCCAGTGGACAGACGGATCAGCCCCAGCATTTT; CDR3: CASGQTDQPQHF
D: TRBD1; V: TRBV9; J: TRBJ2-1; size: few; DNA: TGTGCCAGCAGCGGGTTGGGAAGGGACAGGGGAAGGTATGAGCAGTTCTTC; CDR3: CASSGLGRDRGRYEQFF
D: TRBD2; V: TRBV24-1; J: TRBJ2-1; size: -; DNA: TGTGCCACCAGTGATCCTGTACTAGCGGGGTACAATGAGCAGTTCTTC; CDR3: CATSDPVLAGYNEQFF
D: -; V: TRBV9; J: TRBJ2-2; size: -; DNA: TGTGCCAGCAGTACGCGAGCGACTGGCGTCGGGGAGCTGTTTTTT; CDR3: CASSTRATGVGELFF
D: -; V: TRBV18; J: TRBJ1-1; size: few; DNA: TGTGCCAGCTCACTTAGGGAGACTGAAGCTTTCTTT; CDR3: CASSLRETEAFF
D: TRBD2; V: TRBV19; J: TRBJ2-3; size: once; DNA: TGTGCCAGCGGTGGCCGGGGGGGGAGCACAGATACGCAGTATTTT; CDR3: CASGGRGGSTDTQYF
D: TRBD2; V: TRBV3-1/TRBV3-2; J: TRBJ2-1; size: -; DNA: TGTGCCAGCAGCCAAGTTATAGCGAGCTCGCGGGGGGCGGGAGATGAGCAGTTCTTC; CDR3: CASSQVIASSRGAGDEQFF
D: -; V: TRBV15; J: TRBJ1-3; size: -; DNA: TGTGCCACCAGCAGAGGTGGGGACACTGGAAACACCATATATTTT; CDR3: CATSRGGDTGNTIYF
D: TRBD2; V: TRBV24-1; J: TRBJ2-1; size: -; DNA: TGTGCCACCAGTGATTCCCTAGCGGGGGTTCAGTTCTTC; CDR3: CATSDSLAGVQFF
D: TRBD2; V: TRBV9; J: TRBJ2-1; size: once; DNA: TGTGCCAGCAGCTTTAGCGGGCGGTCCTCCTCCTACAATGAGCAGTTCTTC; CDR3: CASSFSGRSSSYNEQFF
D: -; V: TRBV9; J: TRBJ2-3; size: once; DNA: TGTGCCAGCAGCGTTGGTGACAGATATACGCAGTATTTT; CDR3: CASSVGDRYTQYF